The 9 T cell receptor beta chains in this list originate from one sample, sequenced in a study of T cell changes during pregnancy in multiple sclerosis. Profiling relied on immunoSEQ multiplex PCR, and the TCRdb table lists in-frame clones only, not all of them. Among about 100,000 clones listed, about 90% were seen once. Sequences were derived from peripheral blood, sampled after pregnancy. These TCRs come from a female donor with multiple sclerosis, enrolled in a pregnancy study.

In nucleotides, the CDR3 is TGCAGCGTTTTCGGTCAGGATACCTACGAGCAGTACTTC. Its protein product is CSVFGQDTYEQYF. V is TRBV29-1 and J is TRBJ2-7; the D is unclear. Trimming cost V 5 bases and J 2 bases, with 13 bases left between them. Germline CDR1 SQVTM, CDR2 ANQGSEA. The CDR3 runs 13 residues.

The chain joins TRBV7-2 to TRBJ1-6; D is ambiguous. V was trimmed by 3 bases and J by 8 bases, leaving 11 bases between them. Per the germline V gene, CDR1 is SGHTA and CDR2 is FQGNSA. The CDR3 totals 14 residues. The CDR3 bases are TGTGCCAGCAGCTTTCTGGTTTCGGATTCACCCCTCCACTTT. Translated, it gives CASSFLVSDSPLHF.

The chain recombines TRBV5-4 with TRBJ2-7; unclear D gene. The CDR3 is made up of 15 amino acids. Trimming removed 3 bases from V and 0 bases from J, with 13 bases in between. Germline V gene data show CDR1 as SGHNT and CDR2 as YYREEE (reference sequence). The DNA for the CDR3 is TGTGCCAGCAGCTCAGGTGGCCAGTCCTCCTACGAGCAGTACTTC. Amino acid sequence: CASSSGGQSSYEQYF.

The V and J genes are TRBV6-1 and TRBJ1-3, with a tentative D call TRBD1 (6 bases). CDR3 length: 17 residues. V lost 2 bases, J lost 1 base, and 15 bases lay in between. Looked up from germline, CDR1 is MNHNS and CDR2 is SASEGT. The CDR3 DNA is TGTGCCAGCAGTGAATTTGATAGGGGGACGTCTGGAAACACCATATATTTT. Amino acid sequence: CASSEFDRGTSGNTIYF.

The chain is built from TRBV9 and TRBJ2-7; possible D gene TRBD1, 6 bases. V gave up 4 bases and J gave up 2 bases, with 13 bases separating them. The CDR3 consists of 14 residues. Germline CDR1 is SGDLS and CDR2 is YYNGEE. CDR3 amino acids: CASSPGTFPYEQYF. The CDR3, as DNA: TGTGCCAGCAGCCCGGGGACATTCCCCTACGAGCAGTACTTC.

Here the CDR3 DNA reads TGCGCCAGCAGCCAAGAGTTAGCGGGGGGTAATTGGGATACGCAGTATTTT. Translating gives CASSQELAGGNWDTQYF. The chain employs TRBV4-3 and TRBJ2-3; 10 bases map to TRBD2. The CDR3 is 17 residues long. The V and J ends lost 0 bases and 6 bases, in that order; junction bases with no gene match: 9. Germline CDR1 is LGHNA and CDR2 is YSLEER.

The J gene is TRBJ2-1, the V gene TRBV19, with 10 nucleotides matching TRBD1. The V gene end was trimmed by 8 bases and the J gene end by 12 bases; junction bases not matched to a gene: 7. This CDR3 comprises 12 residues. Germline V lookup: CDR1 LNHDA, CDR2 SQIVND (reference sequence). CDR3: CASARQGAWQFF. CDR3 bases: TGTGCCAGTGCTAGACAGGGGGCATGGCAGTTCTTC. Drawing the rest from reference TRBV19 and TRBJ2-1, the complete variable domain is DGGITQSPKYLFRKEGQNVTLSCEQNLNHDAMYWYRQDPGQGLRLIYYSQIVNDFQKGDIAEGYSVSREKKESFPLTVTSAQKNPTAFYLCASARQGAWQFFGPGTRLTVL.

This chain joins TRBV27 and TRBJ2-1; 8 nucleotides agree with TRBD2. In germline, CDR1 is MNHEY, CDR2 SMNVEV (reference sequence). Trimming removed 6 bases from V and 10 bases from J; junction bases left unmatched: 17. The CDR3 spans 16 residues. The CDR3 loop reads CASSPLGLRGEVEQFF. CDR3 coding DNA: TGTGCCAGCAGCCCCCTTGGGTTGCGGGGGGAAGTCGAGCAGTTCTTC.

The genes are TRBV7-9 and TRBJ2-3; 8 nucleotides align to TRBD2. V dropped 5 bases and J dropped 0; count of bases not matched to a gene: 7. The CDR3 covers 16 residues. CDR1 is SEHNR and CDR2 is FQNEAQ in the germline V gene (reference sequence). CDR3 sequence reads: CASSRSVAGSTDTQYF. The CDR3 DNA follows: TGTGCCAGCAGCCGATCGGTAGCGGGGAGCACAGATACGCAGTATTTT.